These 14 T cell receptor beta chains were all obtained from the same sample, sequenced in a study of blood T cell repertoires in COVID-19. The method was immunoSEQ multiplex PCR; TCRdb's version includes in-frame clones alone and lacks a portion of them. Of about 250,000 clones in the sample, approximately 86% are singletons; the top ten hold around 1.5%. The sample taken for sequencing was peripheral blood. These receptors were collected from a woman between 55 and 75 years old who had recovered from COVID-19.

CDR3 DNA sequence: TGTGCCAGCAGTGATGGGGGCCGGGAGACCCAGTACTTC. Translated: CASSDGGRETQYF. This chain connects TRBV2 to TRBJ2-5; a weak D match, TRBD1 (6 bases). The CDR3 loop spans 13 amino acids. From germline, CDR1 is SNHLY and CDR2 FYNNEI. V was pared by 3 bases and J by 5 bases, with 10 bases between.

CDR3 bases: TGTGCCAGCAGTTTCGCCGCGCTTTCGGGGCAGTACTTC. Residues: CASSFAALSGQYF. This chain links TRBV28 with TRBJ2-7; D remains ambiguous. Germline-derived CDR1 and CDR2 are MDHEN and SYDVKM. The CDR3 consists of 13 residues. V was pared by 3 bases and J by 9 bases, with 15 bases between.

This chain joins TRBV7-2 and TRBJ1-1; 7 nucleotides line up with TRBD1. V was pared by 4 bases and J by 8 bases, with 7 bases of the junction left unmatched. This CDR3 region has 13 residues. The germline V gene has CDR1 SGHTA and CDR2 FQGNSA. CDR3 in DNA: TGTGCCAGCAGCTACAGGACAGGCCTCGAAGCTTTCTTT. It is translated as CASSYRTGLEAFF.

The chain links TRBV27 to TRBJ2-2, with TRBD1 matching 7 bases. The germline gives CDR1 MNHEY, CDR2 SMNVEV (reference sequence). V shed 6 bases, J shed 0 bases, and the junction held 7 bases outside the gene matches. The CDR3 loop spans 16 amino acids. The CDR3 sequence: CASRTRGQSNTGELFF. The CDR3 DNA sequence: TGTGCCAGCAGAACTAGGGGGCAATCGAACACCGGGGAGCTGTTTTTT.

The chain is built from TRBV6-5 and TRBJ2-3, with 10 nucleotides matching TRBD2. Germline CDR1 is MNHEY and CDR2 is SVGAGI. CDR3 size: 13 residues. V shed 5 bases and J 8 bases; nucleotides not matched to a gene: 4. The CDR3 region has the DNA TGTGCCAGCAGTAGCGGGGGGGCCGTTACGCAGTATTTT. Encoded protein: CASSSGGAVTQYF.

The chain carries TRBV28 and TRBJ2-7; D is possibly TRBD2 (5 bases). This CDR3 comprises 12 residues. V lost 6 bases and J lost 3, with 9 bases in between. Per germline, CDR1 MDHEN and CDR2 SYDVKM. The CDR3 loop reads CASRLVGYEQYF. The CDR3 region has the DNA TGTGCCAGCAGACTAGTAGGCTACGAGCAGTACTTC.

CDR3 DNA sequence: TGTGCCAGCAGCCAATCCAGGGTTAATGAAAAACTGTTTTTT. Translation gives CASSQSRVNEKLFF. The chain is built from TRBV3-1 (or the pseudogene TRBV3-2) and TRBJ1-4; perhaps TRBD1 as D (5 bases). The ends were cut back, 2 bases at V and 4 bases at J, with 8 bases in the middle. Germline V gives CDR1 LGHDT, CDR2 YNNKEL (reference sequence). This CDR3 comprises 14 residues.

The rearrangement links TRBV7-6 to TRBJ1-6; unclear D gene. CDR3 length equals 17 residues. Trimming stripped 1 base from V and 4 bases from J, with 14 bases between. Germline assignment: CDR1 SGHVS and CDR2 FNYEAQ. CDR3 DNA: TGTGCCAGCAGCTTAGGGGTGGGAGTCAGGTATAATTCACCCCTCCACTTT. Protein product: CASSLGVGVRYNSPLHF. The variable domain in full, with the rest retrieved from reference TRBV7-6 and TRBJ1-6, is GAGVSQSPRYKVTKRGQDVALRCDPISGHVSLYWYRQALGQGPEFLTYFNYEAQQDKSGLPNDRFSAERPEGSISTLTIQRTEQRDSAMYRCASSLGVGVRYNSPLHFGNGTRLTVT.

This clone was seen a few times. The chain employs TRBV5-4 and TRBJ2-7; perhaps TRBD2 as D (6 bases). Germline V lookup: CDR1 SGHNT, CDR2 YYREEE (reference sequence). V lost 5 bases to trimming and J lost 0 bases, with 15 bases between them. The CDR3 consists of 15 residues. The chain's CDR3 is CASSLGLGISYEQYF. The DNA for the CDR3 is TGTGCCAGCAGTCTGGGACTGGGGATCTCCTACGAGCAGTACTTC.

The chain carries TRBV29-1 and TRBJ1-2; D remains unclear. V lost 5 bases and J lost 8, with 15 bases in between. Germline lookup yields CDR1 SQVTM and CDR2 ANQGSEA. The CDR3 is made up of 12 amino acids. DNA of the CDR3: TGCAGCGTTCGTCGCGGGGAAATCGGCTACACCTTC. Protein product: CSVRRGEIGYTF. Variable domain in full (rest from reference TRBV29-1 and TRBJ1-2): SAVISQKPSRDICQRGTSLTIQCQVDSQVTMMFWYRQQPGQSLTLIATANQGSEATYESGFVIDKFPISRPNLTFSTLTVSNMSPEDSSIYLCSVRRGEIGYTFGSGTRLTVV.

CDR3 bases: TGTGCCAGTACCGTTAACAGGGAACGGAGCGAGCAGTACTTC. It encodes CASTVNRERSEQYF. This chain connects TRBV19 to TRBJ2-7, with a weak D call TRBD1 (6 bases). V lost 7 bases, J lost 6 bases, and 19 bases lay in between. From germline, CDR1 is LNHDA and CDR2 SQIVND (reference sequence). The CDR3 contains 14 residues.

V gene TRBV10-3 combines with J gene TRBJ1-5, with 8 bases matching TRBD1. Germline CDR1 ENHRY, CDR2 SYGVKD. V shed 2 bases, J shed 6 bases, and the junction held 12 bases outside the gene matches. This CDR3 spans 17 amino acids. Written as DNA, the CDR3 is TGTGCCATCAGTGAGGGGCCCTTCAGGGGGCGCGCTCAGCCCCAGCATTTT. It codes for CAISEGPFRGRAQPQHF.

V gene TRBV29-1 combines with J gene TRBJ1-1, with TRBD1 matching over 8 bases. Per germline, CDR1 SQVTM and CDR2 ANQGSEA. Losses at the gene ends were 7 bases for V and 0 bases for J; bases not matched to a gene: 4. The CDR3 runs to 13 residues. CDR3: CSAETGVNTEAFF. The DNA for the CDR3 is TGCAGCGCTGAGACAGGGGTGAACACTGAAGCTTTCTTT. Together with reference TRBV29-1 and TRBJ1-1, the CDR3 gives the full variable domain: SAVISQKPSRDICQRGTSLTIQCQVDSQVTMMFWYRQQPGQSLTLIATANQGSEATYESGFVIDKFPISRPNLTFSTLTVSNMSPEDSSIYLCSAETGVNTEAFFGQGTRLTVV.

This clone was detected only once. The rearrangement uses TRBV6-5 and TRBJ2-7, with D unclear. The germline CDR1 and CDR2 sequences are MNHEY and SVGAGI. The CDR3 runs to 16 residues. Trimming removed 0 bases at V and 1 base at J, with 13 bases between. The CDR3 here is CASSYSMGPFSYEQYF. The CDR3, as DNA: TGTGCCAGCAGTTACTCGATGGGCCCTTTTTCCTACGAGCAGTACTTC.